The clone carrying this TCR beta chain has ten or more counts. Preparing the TCRbeta library involved the use of unique molecular identifiers. TCRdb redid the calling of the PCR reads with MiXCR, one entry per CDR3 protein. Here the sample spans roughly 120,000 distinct CDR3 sequences, about a tenth being singletons. This entry comes from a study of T-cell reconstitution after alpha-beta-depleted transplantation in children. The CDR3 has 15 residues. V dropped 5 bases and J dropped 6; count of bases not matched to a gene: 10. CDR1 is SGHAT, CDR2 FQNNGV, per germline. Specimen: PBMCs from the stem cell graft donor, collected from the stem cell graft. The clonotype comes from a human donor who donated a stem cell graft to a child with acute lymphoblastic leukemia. This chain joins TRBV11-2 and TRBJ2-7, with 10 nucleotides matching TRBD1. The CDR3 nucleotides are TGTGCCAGCAGCCTGCAGGGACAGGGGATCACCGAGCAGTACTTC. It yields the protein CASSLQGQGITEQYF.